This T cell receptor beta chain was identified in a study of shared clonotypes between healthy human individuals. The CDR3 loop spans 14 amino acids. CDR1 is LNHDA and CDR2 is SQIVND in the germline V gene (reference sequence). Trimming stripped 3 bases from V and 5 bases from J, with 14 bases between. Findings of the study overall: Rarefaction indicated that sorted-subset sequencing remained incomplete although depth was large.

Regarding this clone: What it recognizes is unknown.

Generated by immunoSEQ multiplex PCR, the TCRdb table keeps only in-frame clones and is missing some. The sample carries hundreds of thousands of clones, less than 75% recorded once. The clonotype comes from a man aged 25 to 45 in good health. Sequencing was done on a sample of memory CD4+ T cells sorted from blood. Subset specified: CD45RA-negative fraction. The rearrangement joins TRBV19 to TRBJ2-7; D may be TRBD1 (6 bases). The CDR3 reads CASSIMQGPNEQYF. The CDR3 nucleotides read TGTGCCAGTAGTATTATGCAGGGGCCCAACGAGCAGTACTTC.